This passage covers 27 T cell receptor beta chains from one sample sequenced in a study of T cell responses to AZD1222 COVID-19 vaccine. TCRdb's copy holds only in-frame clones and misses some; the assay was immunoSEQ multiplex PCR. The table lists around 58,000 clones, 75% to 85% of them singletons. The sample was peripheral blood, taken on day 0 of AZD1222 vaccination. These TCRs come from an adult in good health.

The rearrangement uses TRBV30 and TRBJ2-2; D is perhaps TRBD2 (5 bases). The CDR3 is made up of 12 amino acids. Trimming left V 5 bases short and J 6 bases short, with 10 bases between. Germline V lookup: CDR1 GTSNPN, CDR2 SVGIG (reference sequence). The CDR3 DNA sequence: TGTGCCTGGGGACTGTCTCCCGGGGAGCTGTTTTTT. Amino acids: CAWGLSPGELFF.

This clone was seen a handful of times. CDR3 sequence (DNA): TGTGCCAGCAGCGCAAGAGACATCGCCGATGAGCAGTTCTTC. It codes for CASSARDIADEQFF. V gene TRBV9 combines with J gene TRBJ2-1; D gene ambiguous. The CDR3 consists of 14 residues. Trimming removed 3 bases from V and 8 bases from J, with 15 bases in between. Germline assignment: CDR1 SGDLS and CDR2 YYNGEE.

In its sample, this clone was seen a few times. The CDR3 DNA sequence: TGTGCCAGTAGTATTGGCAGGGGGTTTGCCACTGAAGCTTTCTTT. Residues: CASSIGRGFATEAFF. The gene calls are TRBV19 and TRBJ1-1; TRBD1 aligns across 7 bases. CDR3 length: 15 amino acids. J gave up 4 bases and V 3 bases, and 8 bases lay outside the gene matches. CDR1 is LNHDA and CDR2 is SQIVND in the germline V gene (reference sequence).

The V call is TRBV5-1, the J call TRBJ1-4; 9 nucleotides align to TRBD1. CDR3 length: 16 residues. Germline CDR1 and CDR2: SGHRS and YFSETQ. V shed 0 bases and J 4 bases; nucleotides not matched to a gene: 4. The CDR3 DNA sequence: TGCGCCAGCAGCTTGGGTTGGGGACAGGGTAATGAAAAACTGTTTTTT. As protein: CASSLGWGQGNEKLFF.

CDR3 sequence: CASSLGYEQYF. The CDR3, as DNA: TGCGCCAGCAGCTTGGGATACGAGCAGTACTTC. The rearrangement joins TRBV5-1 to TRBJ2-7; D is ambiguous. Trimming took 0 bases from V and 4 from J, leaving 2 bases between them. This CDR3 is 11 amino acids long. Germline V gene sequence: CDR1 SGHRS, CDR2 YFSETQ.

This rearrangement joins TRBV19 to TRBJ1-1, with D maybe TRBD1 (5 bases). The CDR3 has 14 residues. V gave up 6 bases and J gave up 3 bases, with 14 bases separating them. CDR1 and CDR2 from the germline V gene are LNHDA and SQIVND (reference sequence). The CDR3 reads CASRRPGPYTEAFF. In DNA form, the CDR3 reads TGTGCCAGTAGGAGACCGGGACCTTACACTGAAGCTTTCTTT.

There are a few counts of this clone. V usage is TRBV28 and J usage is TRBJ1-5; 7 bases align to TRBD1. The CDR3 is 15 residues long. V trimming: 6 bases; J trimming: 6 bases; junction bases outside the gene matches: 11. Germline V gene sequence: CDR1 MDHEN, CDR2 SYDVKM. Written as DNA, the CDR3 is TGTGCCAGCAGCCCGGCTGGGACAGAAGGTCAGCCCCAGCATTTT. The encoded protein is CASSPAGTEGQPQHF.

This clone showed up just once. This rearrangement joins TRBV20-1 to TRBJ1-5, with 9 bases that match TRBD1. With V trimmed by 3 bases and J by 2 bases, 8 bases remained unmatched. This CDR3 has 16 residues. CDR1 is DFQATT, CDR2 SNEGSKA, per germline (reference sequence). CDR3: CSASRSGQGRNQPQHF. CDR3 nucleotide sequence: TGCAGTGCTAGTCGCTCGGGACAGGGACGCAATCAGCCCCAGCATTTT.

The V gene is TRBV7-9, the J gene TRBJ2-2, with D tentatively TRBD2 (6 bases). The CDR3 has 13 residues. V was shortened by 6 bases and J by 6 bases, with 11 bases between the two germline ends. Germline CDR1 and CDR2: SEHNR and FQNEAQ (reference sequence). The CDR3 region is CASRPSSAGELFF. The CDR3 region has the DNA TGTGCCAGCAGGCCTTCTAGCGCCGGGGAGCTGTTTTTT.

The chain combines TRBV18 with TRBJ1-6; TRBD1 agrees at 9 bases. Germline assignment: CDR1 KGHSH and CDR2 LQKENI. CDR3 length: 18 residues. V lost 2 bases to trimming and J lost 4 bases; unmatched junction nucleotides: 9. The CDR3 region has the DNA TGTGCCAGCTCACCAGCCGGGACAGGGTGGCCTTATAATTCACCCCTCCACTTT. It codes for CASSPAGTGWPYNSPLHF. Full variable domain (remainder filled in from reference TRBV18 and TRBJ1-6): NAGVMQNPRHLVRRRGQEARLRCSPMKGHSHVYWYRQLPEEGLKFMVYLQKENIIDESGMPKERFSAEFPKEGPSILRIQQVVRGDSAAYFCASSPAGTGWPYNSPLHFGNGTRLTVT.

This chain links TRBV12-5 with TRBJ2-1, with D unresolved. With 6 bases removed from V and 6 bases from J, the gap between germline ends came to 18 bases. Germline assignment: CDR1 LGHNT and CDR2 FRNRAP. This CDR3 is built from 15 residues. This CDR3 reads CASGYRARPFNEQFF. CDR3 coding DNA: TGTGCTAGTGGGTACCGGGCCCGCCCCTTCAATGAGCAGTTCTTC.

V and J are TRBV5-8 and TRBJ2-5; no clear D. Trimming cost V 5 bases and J 1 base, with 15 bases left between them. The CDR3 sequence is 15 residues long. Germline CDR1 is SGHTS and CDR2 is YDEGEE. In DNA form, the CDR3 reads TGTGCCAGCAGTTTCCTGGACCGGGCCCAAGAGACCCAGTACTTC. This translates into CASSFLDRAQETQYF.

The chain employs TRBV10-3 and TRBJ1-2; possible D gene TRBD1, 6 bases. The V end was cut by 3 bases, the J end by 2 bases, with 10 bases between. There are 14 residues in the CDR3. The germline gives CDR1 ENHRY, CDR2 SYGVKD. The CDR3 protein is CAISDRQENYGYTF. As DNA, the CDR3 is TGTGCCATCAGTGATAGACAGGAAAACTATGGCTACACCTTC.

The chain links TRBV24-1 to TRBJ1-5; D ambiguous. The CDR3 covers 16 residues. Per germline, CDR1 KGHDR and CDR2 SFDVKD. V was pared by 4 bases and J by 3 bases, with 15 bases between. CDR3 in amino acids: CATSDPRHGYNQPQHF. In DNA, the CDR3 is TGTGCCACCAGTGACCCCCGACACGGGTACAATCAGCCCCAGCATTTT.

V is TRBV11-3 and J is TRBJ2-1, with 7 bases fitting TRBD1. Unmatched junction bases numbered 9, after V lost 5 bases and J lost 5 bases. Germline V gene lookup returns CDR1 SGHNT and CDR2 YENEEA. CDR3 size: 15 residues. CDR3 in DNA: TGTGCCAGCAGCCCCTTTCGGGACAGAAACAATGAGCAGTTCTTC. Translation gives CASSPFRDRNNEQFF.

The chain links TRBV7-2 to TRBJ1-2; 10 nucleotides match TRBD1. The CDR3 contains 15 residues. The V gene's germline CDR1 is SGHTA and CDR2 FQGNSA. The V gene end was trimmed by 4 bases and the J gene end by 6 bases; junction bases not matched to a gene: 8. The CDR3: CASSSWTGGTDGYTF. DNA for the CDR3: TGTGCCAGCAGCTCCTGGACAGGGGGAACTGATGGCTACACCTTC.

The rearrangement links TRBV4-1 to TRBJ2-1, with 9 bases fitting TRBD2. The germline V gene encodes CDR1 MGHRA and CDR2 YSYEKL. The CDR3 runs to 17 residues. Losses at the gene ends were 2 bases for V and 6 bases for J; bases not matched to a gene: 11. The chain's CDR3 is CASSQKILAGALNEQFF. CDR3 sequence (DNA): TGCGCCAGCAGCCAAAAGATTTTAGCGGGAGCCCTCAATGAGCAGTTCTTC.

V usage is TRBV11-1 and J usage is TRBJ2-5; D unresolved. Trimming removed 0 bases from V and 5 bases from J, with 13 bases in between. The CDR3 is 15 amino acids. CDR1 SGHAT and CDR2 FQDESV come from the germline V gene (reference sequence). CDR3 in DNA: TGTGCCAGCAGCTTAGCGATAACGCCCCTGGAGACCCAGTACTTC. It codes for CASSLAITPLETQYF.

The chain recombines TRBV19 with TRBJ2-3, with D possibly TRBD2 on 6 matching bases. CDR3 length equals 14 residues. The germline CDR1 and CDR2 sequences are LNHDA and SQIVND (reference sequence). Trimming removed 7 bases from V and 2 bases from J, with 13 bases in between. The DNA for the CDR3 is TGTGCCAGTACCAGCGGGCTTACCACAGATACGCAGTATTTT. Translation: CASTSGLTTDTQYF.

V is TRBV28 and J is TRBJ2-1; 7 nucleotides agree with TRBD2. Unmatched junction bases numbered 8, after V lost 2 bases and J lost 4 bases. The CDR3 spans 16 residues. The germline V gene has CDR1 MDHEN and CDR2 SYDVKM. The CDR3 nucleotides are TGTGCCAGCAGTTTAGAGGCTAGCGGAGCTTACAATGAGCAGTTCTTC. Protein sequence: CASSLEASGAYNEQFF. Together with reference TRBV28 and TRBJ2-1, the CDR3 gives the full variable domain: DVKVTQSSRYLVKRTGEKVFLECVQDMDHENMFWYRQDPGLGLRLIYFSYDVKMKEKGDIPEGYSVSREKKERFSLILESASTNQTSMYLCASSLEASGAYNEQFFGPGTRLTVL.

The chain employs TRBV5-1 and TRBJ2-3; D not resolved. Trimming cost V 0 bases and J 6 bases, with 5 bases left between them. The germline CDR1 and CDR2 sequences are SGHRS and YFSETQ. The CDR3 extends over 12 amino acids. As DNA, the CDR3 is TGCGCCAGCAGCTTGGAATTGGATACGCAGTATTTT. Translating it yields CASSLELDTQYF. The full variable domain, in which reference TRBV5-1 and TRBJ2-3 provide the parts outside the CDR3, is KAGVTQTPRYLIKTRGQQVTLSCSPISGHRSVSWYQQTPGQGLQFLFEYFSETQRNKGNFPGRFSGRQFSNSRSEMNVSTLELGDSALYLCASSLELDTQYFGPGTRLTVL.

This chain connects TRBV18 to TRBJ1-4; possibly TRBD1 for D (6 bases). Germline CDR1 reads KGHSH; CDR2 reads LQKENI. The CDR3 runs 14 residues. Trimming removed 4 bases from V and 8 bases from J, with 14 bases in between. CDR3 region: CASSRGRGGEKLFF. The CDR3 DNA is TGTGCCAGCTCACGCGGCAGGGGTGGCGAAAAACTGTTTTTT.

The chain combines TRBV27 with TRBJ2-4; the match to TRBD2 covers 8 bases. The germline V gene encodes CDR1 MNHEY and CDR2 SMNVEV (reference sequence). The CDR3 sequence is 16 residues long. With V trimmed by 4 bases and J by 0 bases, 5 bases remained unmatched. CDR3 sequence (DNA): TGTGCCAGCAGTTCGAGTAGCGGGGTAGCCAAAAACATTCAGTACTTC. It is translated as CASSSSSGVAKNIQYF.

The chain is built from TRBV18 and TRBJ2-1; D not resolved. The length of the CDR3 is 13 residues. Trimming removed 4 bases from V and 7 bases from J, with 11 bases in between. CDR1 and CDR2 (germline): KGHSH, LQKENI. The CDR3 region is CASSRGLDNEQFF. As DNA, the CDR3 is TGTGCCAGCTCACGTGGGCTAGATAATGAGCAGTTCTTC.

V is TRBV7-2 and J is TRBJ2-1; 12 nucleotides align to TRBD2. CDR1 and CDR2 (germline): SGHTA, FQGNSA. Trimming removed 5 bases from V and 2 bases from J; junction bases left unmatched: 10. The CDR3 covers 18 residues. CDR3 amino acids: CASSPWGLAGRTYNEQFF. CDR3 DNA sequence: TGTGCCAGCAGCCCCTGGGGACTAGCGGGTCGGACCTACAATGAGCAGTTCTTC.

The chain links TRBV5-4 to TRBJ1-2, with D perhaps matching TRBD1 (6 bases). From germline, CDR1 is SGHNT and CDR2 YYREEE (reference sequence). V was trimmed by 5 bases and J by 4 bases, leaving 18 bases between them. The CDR3 runs 15 residues. The CDR3 nucleotides read TGTGCCAGCAGTGGGCGAGGGACAAATTCCTATGGCTACACCTTC. Translation: CASSGRGTNSYGYTF.

This chain connects TRBV10-3 to TRBJ1-1, with TRBD1 matching 7 bases. Germline loops: CDR1 ENHRY, CDR2 SYGVKD. The V and J ends lost 3 bases and 8 bases, in that order; junction bases with no gene match: 0. The CDR3 extends over 11 amino acids. The CDR3, as DNA: TGTGCCATCAGTGAACAGGGGGAAGCTTTCTTT. This sequence encodes CAISEQGEAFF.